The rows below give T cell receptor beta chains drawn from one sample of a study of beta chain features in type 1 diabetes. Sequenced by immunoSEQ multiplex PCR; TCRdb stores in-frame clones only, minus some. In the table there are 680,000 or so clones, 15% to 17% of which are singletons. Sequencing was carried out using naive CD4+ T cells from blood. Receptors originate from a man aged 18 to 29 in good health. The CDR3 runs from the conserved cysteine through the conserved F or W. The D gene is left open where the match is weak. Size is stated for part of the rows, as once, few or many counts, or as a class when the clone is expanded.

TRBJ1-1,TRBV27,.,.,TGTGCCAGCAGTTTAGGTATTTCCCTTACCACTGAAGCTTTCTTT,CASSLGISLTTEAFF
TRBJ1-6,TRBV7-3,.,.,TGTGCCAGCAGGCGGGGTGATAATTCACCCCTCCACTTT,CASRRGDNSPLHF
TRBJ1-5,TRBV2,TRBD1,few,TGTGCCAGCGCCGAGACAGGGGGCATTTATCAGCCCCAGCATTTT,CASAETGGIYQPQHF
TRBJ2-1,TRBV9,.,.,TGTGCCAGCAGCCGAGACAACTACAATGAGCAGTTCTTC,CASSRDNYNEQFF
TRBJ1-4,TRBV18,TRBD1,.,TGTGCCAGCTCATCTCGCCAGGGGGCAACTAATGAAAAACTGTTTTTT,CASSSRQGATNEKLFF
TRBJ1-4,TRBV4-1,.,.,TGCGCCAGCAGCCAGGCCCCCGGGAATGAAAAACTGTTTTTT,CASSQAPGNEKLFF
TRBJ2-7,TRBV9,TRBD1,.,TGTGCCAGCAGCGTAGGCGACAGGGGGCGTCGCAAAACCTACGAGCAGTACTTC,CASSVGDRGRRKTYEQYF
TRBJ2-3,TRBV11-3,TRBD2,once,TGTGCCAGCAGCCCAGGACTAGTTACTGGCACAGATACGCAGTATTTT,CASSPGLVTGTDTQYF
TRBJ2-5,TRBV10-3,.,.,TGTGCCATCGGAATGGCGGAGACCCAGTACTTC,CAIGMAETQYF
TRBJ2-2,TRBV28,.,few,TGTGCCAGCAGTTCCATGCAGGGCGCCGCCGGGGAGCTGTTTTTT,CASSSMQGAAGELFF
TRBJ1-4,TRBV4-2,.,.,TGTGCCAGCAGCCAAGATGCGGCAGCTATAAATGAAAAACTGTTTTTT,CASSQDAAAINEKLFF
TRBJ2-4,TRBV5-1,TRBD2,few,TGCGCCAGCAGCTCCCAACCACAGCGGGGGGGAACCGGAGCCAAAAACATTCAGTACTTC,CASSSQPQRGGTGAKNIQYF
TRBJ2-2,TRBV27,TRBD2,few,TGTGCCAGCAGTCATAGGACTAGCGGGAGGGTGCTGAACACCGGGGAGCTGTTTTTT,CASSHRTSGRVLNTGELFF
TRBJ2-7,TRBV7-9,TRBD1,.,TGTGCCAGCAGCAGAGCCGGGACAGGGCCCCACGAGCAGTACTTC,CASSRAGTGPHEQYF
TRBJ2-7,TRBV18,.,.,TGTGCCAGCTCGGCGGGGGCCAGGGGAGTATACGAGCAGTACTTC,CASSAGARGVYEQYF
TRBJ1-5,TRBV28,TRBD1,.,TGTGCCAGCAGAAGCCGGGACAGGCGGATCCAGCCCCAGCATTTT,CASRSRDRRIQPQHF
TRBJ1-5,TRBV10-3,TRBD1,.,TGTGCCATCAGTAATTCAGGGGGTCGTAATCAGCCCCAGCATTTT,CAISNSGGRNQPQHF
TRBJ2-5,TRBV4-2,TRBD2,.,TGTGCCAGCAGCCAAGATCCCGGGGGGACCCAAGAGACCCAGTACTTC,CASSQDPGGTQETQYF
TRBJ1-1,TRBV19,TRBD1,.,TGTGCCAGTAGTATGGGACAGGCCCAAAGGAGGACTGAAGCTTTCTTT,CASSMGQAQRRTEAFF
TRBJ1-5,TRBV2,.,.,TGTGCCAGCAGGCGGGGACTGTTCAATCAGCCCCAGCATTTT,CASRRGLFNQPQHF
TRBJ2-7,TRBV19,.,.,TGTGCCAGTAGGGCGGGATCGGCCTACGAGCAGTACTTC,CASRAGSAYEQYF
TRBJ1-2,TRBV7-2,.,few,TGTGCCAGCAGCTTTGCCACCCGTCGTGGCTACACCTTC,CASSFATRRGYTF
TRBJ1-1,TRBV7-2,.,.,TGTGCCAGCAGCTTAGTCGGAGACATGAACACTGAAGCTTTCTTT,CASSLVGDMNTEAFF
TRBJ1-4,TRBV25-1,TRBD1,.,TGTGCCAGCAGTAATTCCGTACAGGGGAAAGGAAATGAAAAACTGTTTTTT,CASSNSVQGKGNEKLFF
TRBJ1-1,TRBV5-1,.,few,TGCGCCAGCAGCCCCCTGGCAGGAACTGAAGCTTTCTTT,CASSPLAGTEAFF
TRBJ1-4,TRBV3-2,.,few,TGTCTAGGTGGGGAAAAACTGTTTTTT,CLGGEKLFF
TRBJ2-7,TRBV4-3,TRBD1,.,TGCGCCAGCAGCCCGGGACAGGGTTTAGGCGAGCAGTACTTC,CASSPGQGLGEQYF
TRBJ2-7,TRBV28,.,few,TGTGCCAGCAGCCGATCCTACGAGCAGTACTTC,CASSRSYEQYF
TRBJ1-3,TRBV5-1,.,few,TGCGCCAGCAGCGGATGGACGGGCTCTGGAAACACCATATATTTT,CASSGWTGSGNTIYF
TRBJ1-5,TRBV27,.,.,TGTGCCAGCAGTCCGTGGACAGCTTATAGCAATCAGCCCCAGCATTTT,CASSPWTAYSNQPQHF
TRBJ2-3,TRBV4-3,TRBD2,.,TGCGCCAGCAGCCAAGGCCCTAGCGGGAGTCGAGATACGCAGTATTTT,CASSQGPSGSRDTQYF
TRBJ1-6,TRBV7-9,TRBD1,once,TGTGCCAGCAGCCCCTGGACAGGGATGGTTTCACCCCTCCACTTT,CASSPWTGMVSPLHF
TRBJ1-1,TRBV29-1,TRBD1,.,TGCAGCGTTGCCAGGGGGCCGAACACTGAAGCTTTCTTT,CSVARGPNTEAFF
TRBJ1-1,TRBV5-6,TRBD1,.,TGTGCCAGCAGTCTTGGGGACAGGGCGAGGAACACTGAAGCTTTCTTT,CASSLGDRARNTEAFF
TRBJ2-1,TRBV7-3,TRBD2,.,TGTGCCAGCAGCTCGAAGACTAGCGGGGACAATGAGCAGTTCTTC,CASSSKTSGDNEQFF
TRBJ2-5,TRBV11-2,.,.,TGTGCCAGCAGCCCCACAGGGTTGGAGACCCAGTACTTC,CASSPTGLETQYF
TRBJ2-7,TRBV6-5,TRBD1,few,TGTGCCAGCAGTTACTCGTACAGGGGTGGGTACGAGCAGTACTTC,CASSYSYRGGYEQYF
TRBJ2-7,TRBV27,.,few,TGTGCCAGCAGTTTAGGAAGAACCTACGAGCAGTACTTC,CASSLGRTYEQYF
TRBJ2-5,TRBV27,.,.,TGTGCCAGCAGTCCCCTCCCAGCGGTGGGCGAGACCCAGTACTTC,CASSPLPAVGETQYF
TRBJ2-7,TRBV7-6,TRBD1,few,TGTGCCAGCAGCGGGTACGGGACAGGGGTCTCCTACGAGCAGTACTTC,CASSGYGTGVSYEQYF
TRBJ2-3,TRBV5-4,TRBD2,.,TGTGCCAGCAGCTCTAGCGGGTATAGCACAGATACGCAGTATTTT,CASSSSGYSTDTQYF
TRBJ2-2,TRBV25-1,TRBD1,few,TGTGCCACCAAGGACAGGGGGCTAACCGGGGAGCTGTTTTTT,CATKDRGLTGELFF
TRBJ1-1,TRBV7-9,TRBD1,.,TGTGCCAGCAGCCTGACAGGGCTTAACACTGAAGCTTTCTTT,CASSLTGLNTEAFF
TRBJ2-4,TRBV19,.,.,TGTGCCAGTAGTACCCGTGGGGTCCAAAACATTCAGTACTTC,CASSTRGVQNIQYF
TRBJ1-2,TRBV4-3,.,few,TGCGCCAGCAGCCAAATCCCGACAGACTATGGCTACACCTTC,CASSQIPTDYGYTF
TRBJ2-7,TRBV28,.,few,TGTGCCAGCAGTCGGTCGGGCTCCTACGAGCAGTACTTC,CASSRSGSYEQYF
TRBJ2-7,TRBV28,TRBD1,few,TGTGCCAGCAGTTTACCCCTGGGACAGGGCTCCTACGAGCAGTACTTC,CASSLPLGQGSYEQYF
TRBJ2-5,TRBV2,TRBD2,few,TGTGCCAGCATCCGACTAGCGGGGGGAGAAGGAGAGACCCAGTACTTC,CASIRLAGGEGETQYF
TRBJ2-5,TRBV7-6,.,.,TGTGCCAGCAGTAGAAGACCCGGGGGCGTGGAGACCCAGTACTTC,CASSRRPGGVETQYF
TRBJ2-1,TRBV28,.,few,TGTGCCAGCAGTTCAAGGGGTCGGGGGACAAATGAGCAGTTCTTC,CASSSRGRGTNEQFF
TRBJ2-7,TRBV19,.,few,TGTGCCAGTAGTATAGTTTGGGGATACTACGAGCAGTACTTC,CASSIVWGYYEQYF
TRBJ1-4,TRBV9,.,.,TGTGCCAGTGCCGAGGGGCAGGTTGGTGAAAAACTGTTTTTT,CASAEGQVGEKLFF
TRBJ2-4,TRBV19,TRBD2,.,TGTGCCAGTAGTGCGACTAGCAGGGACATTCAGTACTTC,CASSATSRDIQYF
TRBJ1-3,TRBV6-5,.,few,TGTGCCAGCAGACTGGGACGGACCTTCGGAAACACCATATATTTT,CASRLGRTFGNTIYF
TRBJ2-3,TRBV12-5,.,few,TGTGCTAGTGGAGGCTTGGTCGGTACGCAGTATTTT,CASGGLVGTQYF
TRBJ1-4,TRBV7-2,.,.,TGTGCCAGCAGCCCCCGCGGTGGTGGAGGGAATGAAAAACTGTTTTTT,CASSPRGGGGNEKLFF
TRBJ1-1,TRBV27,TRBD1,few,TGTGCCAGCAGTTGGGGGGGACAGATGAACACTGAAGCTTTCTTT,CASSWGGQMNTEAFF
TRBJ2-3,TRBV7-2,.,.,TGTGCCAGCAGGCGTTTGAGCACAGATACGCAGTATTTT,CASRRLSTDTQYF
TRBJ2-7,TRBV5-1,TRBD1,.,TGCGCCAGCAGCTTGCGACAGGGAATCGAGCAGTACTTC,CASSLRQGIEQYF
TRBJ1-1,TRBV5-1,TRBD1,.,TGCGCCAGCACGCACGGACAGGGCGACACTGAAGCTTTCTTT,CASTHGQGDTEAFF